This TCR beta chain was recovered during a study of T-cell reconstitution after alpha-beta-depleted transplantation in children. This clonotype was counted between two and nine times. This sample's TCRbeta library carried unique molecular identifier barcodes. TCRdb re-derived calls from the PCR reads in MiXCR, one entry per CDR3 protein. The table has roughly 500,000 distinct CDR3 sequences, 15% to 20% seen once. V lost 8 bases, J lost 3 bases, and 7 bases lay in between. There are 11 residues in the CDR3. Germline lookup yields CDR1 MNHNY and CDR2 SVGAGI (reference sequence). The TCR originated in a human donor who donated a stem cell graft to a child with acute lymphoblastic leukemia. Material: PBMCs from the stem cell graft donor, obtained from the stem cell graft. The V gene is TRBV6-6, the J gene TRBJ1-1; D is uncertain. The CDR3 DNA reads as TGTGCCAGCGGGGTGGACACTGAAGCTTTCTTT. Its protein product is CASGVDTEAFF.